This TCR beta chain was sequenced in a study of molecular identifiers for immune sequencing clone quantification. Each CDR3 protein is one row after TCRdb ran MiXCR on the PCR reads. This sample has nearly 650,000 distinct CDR3 sequences, with approximately 24% found just once. This CDR3 spans 17 amino acids. The V segment lost 3 bases and the J segment 7 bases; nucleotides outside the gene matches: 14. The germline gives CDR1 MNHNS, CDR2 SASEGT. Using a CD8+CD4-CCR7+CD45RA+ phenotype, naive CD8 T cells were sorted. This receptor was obtained from a human donor in good health. Some libraries in this study had Jurkat cell RNA spiked in. Sequenced sample: naive CD8+ T cells from blood, with Jurkat cell RNA spiked in. Indicated subset: FACS-sorted CD8+CD4-CCR7+CD45RA+ naive T cells. The V call is TRBV6-1, the J call TRBJ2-1; 8 bases align to TRBD2. CDR3 nucleotide sequence: TGTGCCAGCAGTGATTTGGTAACTAGCGGCCTTCGGAATGAGCAGTTCTTC. Amino acids: CASSDLVTSGLRNEQFF.